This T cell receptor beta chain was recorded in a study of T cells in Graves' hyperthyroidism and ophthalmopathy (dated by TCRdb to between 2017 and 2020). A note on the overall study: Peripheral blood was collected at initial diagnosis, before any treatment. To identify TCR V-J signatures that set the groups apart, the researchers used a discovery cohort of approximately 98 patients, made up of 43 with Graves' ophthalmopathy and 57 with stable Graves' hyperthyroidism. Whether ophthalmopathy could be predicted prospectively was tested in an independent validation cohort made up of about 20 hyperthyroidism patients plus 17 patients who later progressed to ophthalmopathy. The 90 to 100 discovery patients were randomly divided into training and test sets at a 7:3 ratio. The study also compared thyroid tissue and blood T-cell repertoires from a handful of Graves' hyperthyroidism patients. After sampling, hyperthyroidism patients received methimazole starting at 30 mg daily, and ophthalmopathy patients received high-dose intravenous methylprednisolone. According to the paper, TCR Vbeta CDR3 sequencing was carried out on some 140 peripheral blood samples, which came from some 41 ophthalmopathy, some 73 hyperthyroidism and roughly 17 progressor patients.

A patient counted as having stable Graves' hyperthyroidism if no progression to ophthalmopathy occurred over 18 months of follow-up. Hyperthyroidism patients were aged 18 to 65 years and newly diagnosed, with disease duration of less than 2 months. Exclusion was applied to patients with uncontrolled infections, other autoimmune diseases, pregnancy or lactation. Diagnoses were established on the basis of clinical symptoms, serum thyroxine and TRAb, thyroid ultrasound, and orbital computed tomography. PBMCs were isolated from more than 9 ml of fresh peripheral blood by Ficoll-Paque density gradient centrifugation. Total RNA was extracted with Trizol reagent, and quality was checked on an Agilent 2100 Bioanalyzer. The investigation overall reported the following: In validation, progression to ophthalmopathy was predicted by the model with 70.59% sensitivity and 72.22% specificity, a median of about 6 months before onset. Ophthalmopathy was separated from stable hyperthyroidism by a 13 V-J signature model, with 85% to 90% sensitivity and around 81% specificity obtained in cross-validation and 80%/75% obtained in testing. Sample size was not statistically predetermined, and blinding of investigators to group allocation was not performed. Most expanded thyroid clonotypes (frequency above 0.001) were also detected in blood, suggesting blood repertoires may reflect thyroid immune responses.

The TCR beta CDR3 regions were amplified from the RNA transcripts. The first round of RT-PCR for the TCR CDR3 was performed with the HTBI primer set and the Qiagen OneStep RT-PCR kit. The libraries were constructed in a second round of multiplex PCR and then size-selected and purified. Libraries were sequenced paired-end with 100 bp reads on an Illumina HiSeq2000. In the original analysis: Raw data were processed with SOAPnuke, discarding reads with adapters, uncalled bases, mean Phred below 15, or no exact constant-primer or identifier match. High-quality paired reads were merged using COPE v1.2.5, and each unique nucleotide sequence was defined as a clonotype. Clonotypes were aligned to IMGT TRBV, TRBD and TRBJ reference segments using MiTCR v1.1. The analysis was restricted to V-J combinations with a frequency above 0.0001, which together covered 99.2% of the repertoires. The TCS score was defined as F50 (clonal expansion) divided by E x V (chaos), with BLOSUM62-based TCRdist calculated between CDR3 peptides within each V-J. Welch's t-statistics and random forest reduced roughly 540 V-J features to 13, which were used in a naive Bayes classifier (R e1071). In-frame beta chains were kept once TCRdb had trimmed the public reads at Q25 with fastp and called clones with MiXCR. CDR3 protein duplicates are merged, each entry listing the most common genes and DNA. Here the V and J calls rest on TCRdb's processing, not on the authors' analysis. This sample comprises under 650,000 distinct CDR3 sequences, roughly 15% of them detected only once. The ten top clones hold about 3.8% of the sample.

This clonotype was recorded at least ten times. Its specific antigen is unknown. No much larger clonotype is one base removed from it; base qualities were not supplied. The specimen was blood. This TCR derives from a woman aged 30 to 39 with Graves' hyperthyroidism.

Read as DNA, the sequence is TGTGCCTGGAGAGGGGCATCGAACACTGAAGCTTTCTTT. Its coded protein is CAWRGASNTEAFF. The chain couples TRBV30 to TRBJ1-1; the D gene is perhaps TRBD1, on 5 matching bases. Reading the germline V gene (reference sequence) gives CDR1 GTSNPN and CDR2 SVGIG. The CDR3 contains 13 residues, cysteine and phenylalanine counted. Only the CDR3 DNA is retained, 39 bases long and in frame from the first base. Trimming costs V 3 bases and J 1 base, and their ends lie 9 bases apart.